This T cell receptor (beta chain) was identified in a study of blood T cell repertoires in COVID-19. Original data processing: Using reference gene primer amplification, nucleated cell counts were estimated. The table came from immunoSEQ multiplex PCR; TCRdb's copy has only in-frame clones and leaves some out. Clonal size and the V and J genes are those of that table, whereas D and trimming came from the DNA. The sample lists around 220,000 clones; around nine tenths were seen once. Material for sequencing was peripheral blood. This receptor was identified in a woman in her thirties or forties who had recovered from COVID-19.

For the CDR3, the DNA is TGCAGCGCACACCAGACAGATACGCAGTATTTT. Amino acid sequence: CSAHQTDTQYF. The chain has TRBV29-1 and TRBJ2-3; unclear D gene. Trimming stripped 7 bases from V and 3 bases from J, with 8 bases between. Germline CDR1 is SQVTM and CDR2 is ANQGSEA. This CDR3 is built from 11 residues.